This T cell receptor beta chain was found in a study of memory CD4+ T cells and cytomegalovirus serostatus. Findings and caveats of the study: CMV serostatus prediction reached median AUC about 0.96, or 0.93 with US-trained model.

Germline V gene lookup returns CDR1 SGHAT and CDR2 FQNNGV. V lost 5 bases to trimming and J lost 2 bases, with 15 bases between them. The CDR3 runs 15 residues. Single viable CD3+CD4+CD8-CD45RO+ cells were sorted as the memory CD4+ T cells. Serum IgG to CMV pp150, pp28, p38 and p52 defined serostatus. Assay: immunoSEQ multiplex PCR; the TCRdb copy retains only in-frame clones and omits some. This table holds about 64,000 clones, more than 70% found once. Details on this clone: Its antigen is currently unknown.

The receptor was isolated from an adult in good health and CMV-seronegative. J is TRBJ2-5 and V is TRBV11-2, with D tentatively TRBD1 (5 bases). The specimen was memory CD4+ T cells from blood. The CDR3 DNA reads as TGTGCCAGCAGCCGCGGAAGGGGTACGCAAGAGACCCAGTACTTC. Encoded protein: CASSRGRGTQETQYF. Full variable domain (remainder filled in from reference TRBV11-2 and TRBJ2-5): EAGVAQSPRYKIIEKRQSVAFWCNPISGHATLYWYQQILGQGPKLLIQFQNNGVVDDSQLPKDRFSAERLKGVDSTLKIQPAKLEDSAVYLCASSRGRGTQETQYFGPGTRLLVL.